These 30 T cell receptor beta chains were sequenced from one sample in a study of blood T cell repertoires in COVID-19. The assay was immunoSEQ multiplex PCR, and TCRdb's table has in-frame clones only and misses some. The repertoire holds 330,000 or so clones, with about 92% as singletons. Sequencing was carried out using peripheral blood. The receptors come from a woman aged 55-75 years with COVID-19, enrolled during active disease.

This clone came up many times. This sequence joins TRBV19 and TRBJ1-5; 9 bases match TRBD1. CDR1 and CDR2 from the germline V gene are LNHDA and SQIVND (reference sequence). The trim removed 8 bases at V and 6 bases at J, leaving 5 bases unmatched. The CDR3 has 13 residues. CDR3 protein: CASDDRGFQPQHF. The CDR3 nucleotides are TGTGCCAGTGATGACAGGGGGTTTCAGCCCCAGCATTTT.

The rearrangement links TRBV7-8 to TRBJ2-7; 7 bases match TRBD1. CDR3 size: 15 residues. The germline CDR1 and CDR2 sequences are SGHVS and FQNEAQ. J gave up 2 bases and V 2 bases, and 6 bases lay outside the gene matches. CDR3 in amino acids: CASSLSAGGTYEQYF. The CDR3 bases are TGTGCCAGCAGCTTATCCGCAGGGGGAACCTACGAGCAGTACTTC.

The chain carries TRBV5-1 and TRBJ2-2, with 7 bases identical to TRBD2. Looked up from germline, CDR1 is SGHRS and CDR2 is YFSETQ. This CDR3 comprises 15 residues. V gave up 4 bases and J gave up 1 base; unmatched junction bases: 4. Here the CDR3 reads CASSPSGVNTGELFF. As DNA, the CDR3 is TGCGCCAGCAGCCCGAGCGGGGTGAACACCGGGGAGCTGTTTTTT.

The chain carries TRBV18 and TRBJ1-4, with 8 bases fitting TRBD1. V shed 3 bases and J 7 bases; nucleotides not matched to a gene: 4. The CDR3 has 14 residues. The germline gives CDR1 KGHSH, CDR2 LQKENI. The CDR3 loop is CASSPPGQAEKLFF. CDR3 nucleotide sequence: TGTGCCAGCTCACCGCCGGGACAGGCTGAAAAACTGTTTTTT.

Points on this clone: Other DNA sequences from this sample encode an identical CDR3 as well. This chain uses TRBV19 with TRBJ1-3, with 7 bases aligning to TRBD1. Germline assignment: CDR1 LNHDA and CDR2 SQIVND (reference sequence). Trimming removed 3 bases from V and 0 bases from J; junction bases left unmatched: 5. There are 16 residues in the CDR3. The CDR3 loop is CASSILGGNSGNTIYF. The CDR3 DNA follows: TGTGCCAGTAGTATTCTAGGGGGCAACTCTGGAAACACCATATATTTT.

The chain recombines TRBV7-9 with TRBJ2-2, with D perhaps TRBD1 (6 bases). The CDR3 covers 15 residues. The germline CDR1 and CDR2 sequences are SEHNR and FQNEAQ (reference sequence). V was pared by 3 bases and J by 7 bases, with 15 bases between. The CDR3 sequence is CASSFSQGWDGELFF. As DNA, the CDR3 is TGTGCCAGCAGCTTCTCACAGGGTTGGGACGGGGAGCTGTTTTTT.

This clone was seen only a few times. This chain joins TRBV4-1 and TRBJ2-3; 11 nucleotides align to TRBD2. This CDR3 comprises 17 residues. Germline V gene sequence: CDR1 MGHRA, CDR2 YSYEKL. The ends lost 4 bases at V and 6 bases at J; junction bases unmatched: 12. The DNA of the CDR3 is TGCGCCAGCAGCCCCCGAACTAGCGGGGGACCCCGGGATACGCAGTATTTT. Translating gives CASSPRTSGGPRDTQYF.

The rearrangement uses TRBV6-5 and TRBJ1-1; TRBD1 agrees at 9 bases. The CDR3 extends over 14 amino acids. Germline values: CDR1 MNHEY, CDR2 SVGAGI. V trimming: 6 bases; J trimming: 8 bases; junction bases outside the gene matches: 10. The CDR3: CASRWTGDRAEAFF. The CDR3, as DNA: TGTGCCAGCAGATGGACAGGGGATCGAGCGGAAGCTTTCTTT.

As DNA, the CDR3 is TGTGCCTGGAGTGGGAGACAGCGGGCCCAAAGCTCCTATAATTCACCCCTCCACTTT. Residues: CAWSGRQRAQSSYNSPLHF. The chain joins TRBV30 to TRBJ1-6, with TRBD1 as a possible D gene (5 bases). V was pared by 1 base and J by 0 bases, with 19 bases between. Germline CDR1 GTSNPN, CDR2 SVGIG (reference sequence). CDR3 length: 19 residues.

The chain employs TRBV7-2 and TRBJ1-2, with D perhaps matching TRBD1 (6 bases). Germline V CDR1 and CDR2: SGHTA, FQGNSA. V lost 1 base to trimming and J lost 2 bases, with 11 bases between them. The CDR3 runs to 15 residues. The CDR3 nucleotides read TGTGCCAGCAGCTTAGTAAGACAGGAGAACTATGGCTACACCTTC. This sequence encodes CASSLVRQENYGYTF. Full variable domain (outside the CDR3, taken from reference TRBV7-2 and TRBJ1-2): GAGVSQSPSNKVTEKGKDVELRCDPISGHTALYWYRQSLGQGLEFLIYFQGNSAPDKSGLPSDRFSAERTGGSVSTLTIQRTQQEDSAVYLCASSLVRQENYGYTFGSGTRLTVV.

The V and J genes are TRBV19 and TRBJ1-1, with TRBD1 matching over 9 bases. V lost 5 bases, J lost 5 bases, and 15 bases stayed unmatched. The CDR3 length is 17 residues. Looked up from germline, CDR1 is LNHDA and CDR2 is SQIVND (reference sequence). The CDR3 loop reads CASSLIPGQGLVTEAFF. The CDR3, as DNA: TGTGCCAGTAGTCTGATACCGGGACAGGGATTAGTGACTGAAGCTTTCTTT. The variable domain in full, completed from reference TRBV19 and TRBJ1-1, reads DGGITQSPKYLFRKEGQNVTLSCEQNLNHDAMYWYRQDPGQGLRLIYYSQIVNDFQKGDIAEGYSVSREKKESFPLTVTSAQKNPTAFYLCASSLIPGQGLVTEAFFGQGTRLTVV.

This chain links TRBV6-5 with TRBJ1-1; 7 bases match TRBD1. This CDR3 is 14 amino acids long. Germline V gene lookup returns CDR1 MNHEY and CDR2 SVGAGI. V shed 7 bases, J shed 3 bases, and the junction held 8 bases outside the gene matches. CDR3 sequence reads: CASTQKGADTEAFF. CDR3 coding DNA: TGTGCCAGCACCCAAAAGGGGGCGGACACTGAAGCTTTCTTT.

The chain has TRBV18 and TRBJ1-6; D uncertain. The germline V and J ends were trimmed by 2 bases and 10 bases, with 9 bases remaining between them. Germline-derived CDR1 and CDR2 are KGHSH and LQKENI. This CDR3 is built from 13 residues. CDR3 DNA: TGTGCCAGCTCACCAGCACCGAGGTCACCCCTCCACTTT. Amino acids: CASSPAPRSPLHF.

The chain is built from TRBV28 and TRBJ1-2; D is uncertain. The CDR3 sequence is 13 residues long. The germline CDR1 and CDR2 sequences are MDHEN and SYDVKM. Trimming left V 7 bases short and J 5 bases short, with 14 bases between. The DNA of the CDR3 is TGTGCCAGCACCTCGGGTCTCAAATATGGCTACACCTTC. Its protein is CASTSGLKYGYTF.

This clone was recorded only once. The chain recombines TRBV19 with TRBJ1-1; 9 bases line up with TRBD1. The trim removed 1 base at V and 1 base at J, leaving 7 bases unmatched. The CDR3 covers 17 residues. CDR1 and CDR2 from the germline V gene are LNHDA and SQIVND (reference sequence). The CDR3 bases are TGTGCCAGTAGTATAGGGACAGGGGAGATTCCGAACACTGAAGCTTTCTTT. Its protein is CASSIGTGEIPNTEAFF.

V and J are TRBV29-1 and TRBJ1-2; the D gene is possibly TRBD1 (6 bases). Germline CDR1 SQVTM, CDR2 ANQGSEA. The CDR3 runs 12 residues. The V end lost 3 bases, the J end lost 7 bases, and 12 bases lay between the germline ends. CDR3 protein: CSVDGTSSGYTF. The CDR3 bases are TGCAGCGTTGATGGGACATCAAGTGGCTACACCTTC.

The chain carries TRBV28 and TRBJ1-5, with a tentative D call TRBD1 (6 bases). This CDR3 is built from 16 residues. Germline V lookup: CDR1 MDHEN, CDR2 SYDVKM. Trimming shortened V by 6 bases and J by 7 bases, and 22 bases separated the two germline ends. The CDR3 sequence: CASRAEVGHPGQPQHF. In DNA form, the CDR3 reads TGTGCCAGCAGAGCTGAGGTGGGACATCCAGGGCAGCCCCAGCATTTT.

This clone has a single count. V gene TRBV7-9 combines with J gene TRBJ2-3, with 13 bases identical to TRBD2. The CDR3 extends over 16 amino acids. J was trimmed by 2 bases and V by 5 bases; bases with no gene match: 4. Germline values: CDR1 SEHNR, CDR2 FQNEAQ (reference sequence). The CDR3 coding sequence is TGTGCCAGCAGCCTGGGACTAGCGGGGAACACAGATACGCAGTATTTT. Its protein product is CASSLGLAGNTDTQYF.

The gene calls are TRBV2 and TRBJ1-4; D possibly corresponds to TRBD1 (5 bases). Germline CDR1 and CDR2: SNHLY and FYNNEI. V was trimmed by 7 bases and J by 10 bases, leaving 10 bases between them. CDR3 length: 11 amino acids. Here the CDR3 reads CASTGGGKLFF. In DNA, the CDR3 is TGTGCCAGCACCGGGGGAGGAAAACTGTTTTTT.

The chain combines TRBV11-3 with TRBJ2-1, with TRBD1 matching 9 bases. Germline trimming cut 5 bases from V and 6 bases from J; bases unmatched to any gene: 5. The germline gives CDR1 SGHNT, CDR2 YENEEA. The CDR3 spans 14 residues. CDR3 residues: CASSRTTGGNEQFF. CDR3 in DNA: TGTGCCAGCAGCCGTACGACAGGGGGCAATGAGCAGTTCTTC.

This clone was recorded only once. The gene calls are TRBV5-1 and TRBJ1-2; the D is unclear. Between the trimmed V and J ends, which lost 4 bases and 8 bases, there was a span of 15 bases. The CDR3 runs 13 residues. Per germline, CDR1 SGHRS and CDR2 YFSETQ. The CDR3 DNA reads as TGCGCCAGCAGCCGGGGAGACAAAGAAGGCTACACCTTC. It yields the protein CASSRGDKEGYTF.

CDR3 sequence: CASSTQLYTSGNTIYF. CDR3 bases: TGTGCCAGCAGCACTCAACTATACACCTCTGGAAACACCATATATTTT. The V and J genes are TRBV7-9 and TRBJ1-3; D is ambiguous. The germline V and J ends were trimmed by 5 bases and 0 bases, with 14 bases remaining between them. Germline CDR1 SEHNR, CDR2 FQNEAQ (reference sequence). This CDR3 spans 16 amino acids.

V usage is TRBV7-9 and J usage is TRBJ2-1; D may be TRBD2 (6 bases). This CDR3 has 15 amino acids. The germline CDR1 and CDR2 sequences are SEHNR and FQNEAQ (reference sequence). The V end was cut by 5 bases, the J end by 2 bases, with 13 bases between. CDR3 amino acids: CASSPTSYPYNEQFF. Here the CDR3 DNA reads TGTGCCAGCAGCCCGACTAGTTACCCCTACAATGAGCAGTTCTTC.

The genes are TRBV10-3 and TRBJ1-2, with D possibly TRBD1 on 5 matching bases. Trimming removed 0 bases from V and 8 bases from J, with 13 bases in between. Germline CDR1 ENHRY, CDR2 SYGVKD. CDR3 size: 14 residues. CDR3 DNA sequence: TGTGCCATCAGTGAGTCGCCGACAGATAGAGGCTACACCTTC. It encodes CAISESPTDRGYTF.

V is TRBV5-1 and J is TRBJ1-4; the D is unclear. Germline V gene data show CDR1 as SGHRS and CDR2 as YFSETQ. V was trimmed by 0 bases and J by 5 bases, leaving 8 bases between them. The CDR3 has 14 residues. This CDR3 is CASSLERRNEKLFF. The DNA of the CDR3 is TGCGCCAGCAGCTTGGAACGGAGGAATGAAAAACTGTTTTTT.

V is TRBV5-3 and J is TRBJ1-6, with D perhaps matching TRBD1 (5 bases). TRBV5-3 is classed as an ORF, of uncertain function. V was shortened by 4 bases and J by 0 bases, with 20 bases between the two germline ends. The CDR3 consists of 19 residues. The CDR3 nucleotides are TGTGCCAGAAGCCTGTCCCGACCGGGGGTCAGCTCCTATAATTCACCCCTCCACTTT. Translating it yields CARSLSRPGVSSYNSPLHF.

Comment on this clone: One end of the junction varies from germline; a read error may be responsible. The chain recombines TRBV18 with TRBJ1-2; maybe TRBD1 (6 bases). This CDR3 spans 13 amino acids. Germline loops: CDR1 KGHSH, CDR2 LQKENI. The CDR3 coding sequence is TGTGCCAGCTCAATCTCAATGGACAGCGAGTCGCTCTTC. Encoded protein: CASSISMDSESLF.

The chain combines TRBV4-2 with TRBJ2-3, with 7 bases matching TRBD2. This CDR3 has 15 amino acids. Germline V gene sequence: CDR1 LGHNA, CDR2 YNFKEQ. Losses at the gene ends were 6 bases for V and 0 bases for J; bases not matched to a gene: 6. CDR3 coding DNA: TGTGCCAGCAGGAGAGCTAGCGGTAGCACAGATACGCAGTATTTT. Translation: CASRRASGSTDTQYF.

This clone has a single count. This chain links TRBV29-1 with TRBJ2-7; TRBD1 might be the D (6 bases). The V end lost 7 bases, the J end lost 3 bases, and 16 bases lay between the germline ends. Germline loops: CDR1 SQVTM, CDR2 ANQGSEA. The CDR3 is 13 amino acids. CDR3 DNA sequence: TGCAGCGCTTCCGGGACATTTAACTACGAGCAGTACTTC. Protein product: CSASGTFNYEQYF.

This rearrangement joins TRBV5-5 to TRBJ2-3, with TRBD2 matching 9 bases. In germline, CDR1 is SGHKS, CDR2 YYEKEE (reference sequence). Trimming removed 5 bases from V and 2 bases from J; junction bases left unmatched: 18. The CDR3 is 19 residues long. CDR3 DNA: TGTGCCAGCAGTTTGTGGACTAGCGTCGGGAGTTACTCCACAGATACGCAGTATTTT. This gives the protein CASSLWTSVGSYSTDTQYF.